This T cell receptor beta chain comes out of a study of blood T cell repertoires in COVID-19. Study summary: COVID-19 samples from acute and convalescent phases originated in the United States, Italy and Spain. In each case, the material was cDNA or gDNA derived from T cells, B-cell-depleted T cells, or PBMCs.

The CDR3 covers 15 residues. Trimming took 0 bases from V and 0 from J, leaving 8 bases between them. CDR1 is MNHEY, CDR2 SMNVEV, per germline (reference sequence). In the study's own analysis: Estimation of nucleated cell counts relied on the amplification of reference gene primers. Only in-frame clones appear in the TCRdb table, and some are missing; sequencing was by immunoSEQ multiplex PCR. For V, J and clone size, that table is used; D and trimming come from the DNA. The table lists around 110,000 clones, less than 95% of them singletons. Sequences were obtained from peripheral blood. The sequence derives from a human donor with active COVID-19. The donor label of this sample is uncertain. The chain has TRBV27 and TRBJ1-1; a possible D gene is TRBD1 (5 bases). The CDR3 DNA reads TGTGCCAGCAGTTTATCTCGGGGGATGAACACTGAAGCTTTCTTT. The encoded protein is CASSLSRGMNTEAFF.